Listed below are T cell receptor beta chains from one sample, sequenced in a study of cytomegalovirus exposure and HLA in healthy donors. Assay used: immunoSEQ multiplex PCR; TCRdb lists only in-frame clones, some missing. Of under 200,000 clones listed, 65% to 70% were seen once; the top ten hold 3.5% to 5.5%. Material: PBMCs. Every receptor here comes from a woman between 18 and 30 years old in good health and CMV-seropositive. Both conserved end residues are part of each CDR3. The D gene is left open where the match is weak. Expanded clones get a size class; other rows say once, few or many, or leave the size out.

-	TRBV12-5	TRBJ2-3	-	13	TGTGCTAGTGGTTCTGGGGGGGCTTATACGCAGTATTTT	CASGSGGAYTQYF
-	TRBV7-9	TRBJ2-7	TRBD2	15	TGTGCCAGCAGCTCAGCGGGACTGGCGACCTACGAGCAGTACTTC	CASSSAGLATYEQYF
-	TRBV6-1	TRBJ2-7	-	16	TGTGCCAGCAGTGAACAACCCGGGGCAGGGGTTCACGAGCAGTACTTC	CASSEQPGAGVHEQYF
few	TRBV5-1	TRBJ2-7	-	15	TGCGCCAGCAGCTTTAATACAGGAGATCCCTACGAGCAGTACTTC	CASSFNTGDPYEQYF
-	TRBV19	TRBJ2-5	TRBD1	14	TGTGCCAGCGCTTTACGACAGGGGCCGGAGACCCAGTACTTC	CASALRQGPETQYF
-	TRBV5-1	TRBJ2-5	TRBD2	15	TGCGCCAGCAGCTTGGTAGCGGGAGAAAAAGAGACCCAGTACTTC	CASSLVAGEKETQYF
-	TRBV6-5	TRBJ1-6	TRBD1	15	TGTGCCAGCAGTCGTGCAGGGACAGGGGATTCACCCCTCCACTTT	CASSRAGTGDSPLHF
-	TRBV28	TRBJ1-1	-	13	TGTGCCAGCAGTAGACAGAGACACACTGAAGCTTTCTTT	CASSRQRHTEAFF
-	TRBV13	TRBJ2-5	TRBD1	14	TGTGCCAGCAGCCCCCTGGACAGGGAAGAGACCCAGTACTTC	CASSPLDREETQYF
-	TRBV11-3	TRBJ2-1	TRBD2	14	TGTGCCAGCAGCCAGACTAGCGGCTACAATGAGCAGTTCTTC	CASSQTSGYNEQFF
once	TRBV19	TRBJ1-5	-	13	TGTGCCAGTAGTGTACAGGGAGATCAGCCCCAGCATTTT	CASSVQGDQPQHF
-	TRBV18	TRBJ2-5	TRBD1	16	TGTGCCAGCTCATCGCTTACAGGGGTAGGCCAAGAGACCCAGTACTTC	CASSSLTGVGQETQYF
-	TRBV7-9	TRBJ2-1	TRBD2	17	TGTGCCAGCAGCTTCGCTAGCGGGAGGGTTCAGTCCAATGAGCAGTTCTTC	CASSFASGRVQSNEQFF
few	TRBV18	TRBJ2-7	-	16	TGTGCCAGCTCACCTTATGCAGGGATGAGCTCCTACGAGCAGTACTTC	CASSPYAGMSSYEQYF
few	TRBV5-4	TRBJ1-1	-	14	TGTGCCAGCAGGGAGGGGTTCCTGAACACTGAAGCTTTCTTT	CASREGFLNTEAFF
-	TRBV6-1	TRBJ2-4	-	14	TGTGCCGTTACCGAAGCGGTAGCCAAAAACATTCAGTACTTC	CAVTEAVAKNIQYF
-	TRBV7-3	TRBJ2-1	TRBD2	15	TGTGCCAGCAGCTCGACCGGACTAGCGGACAATGAGCAGTTCTTC	CASSSTGLADNEQFF
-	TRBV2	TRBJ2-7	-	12	TGTGCCAGCACCGAAAGAGCCTACGAGCAGTACTTC	CASTERAYEQYF
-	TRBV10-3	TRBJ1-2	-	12	TGTGCCATCAGTGGAAGGACAAGTGAATTCACCTTC	CAISGRTSEFTF
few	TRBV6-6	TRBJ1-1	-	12	TGTGCCAGCATAGACCGGGGCACTGAAGCTTTCTTT	CASIDRGTEAFF
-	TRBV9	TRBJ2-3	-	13	TGTGCCAGCAGCGTAGCTGTCACAGATACGCAGTATTTT	CASSVAVTDTQYF
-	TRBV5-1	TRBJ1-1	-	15	TGCGCCAGCAGCTTGGGTGAGGAAAGAAACACTGAAGCTTTCTTT	CASSLGEERNTEAFF
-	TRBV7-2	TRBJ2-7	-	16	TGTGCCAGCAGCTTAGTCCGTTTGACAGAAAACTACGAGCAGTACTTC	CASSLVRLTENYEQYF
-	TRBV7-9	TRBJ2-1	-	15	TGTGCCAGCAACATCCGGCGGGCGGCCGGCAATGAGCAGTTCTTC	CASNIRRAAGNEQFF
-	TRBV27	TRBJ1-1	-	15	TGTGCCAGCAGTTTTGGGAGGGACGGAAGTACTGAAGCTTTCTTT	CASSFGRDGSTEAFF
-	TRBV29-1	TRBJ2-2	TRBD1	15	TGCAGCGTTGCCGACAGGGTTACGAACACCGGGGAGCTGTTTTTT	CSVADRVTNTGELFF
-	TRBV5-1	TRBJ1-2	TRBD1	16	TGCGCCAGCAGCCACGGACAGGGGAGTGTTGGCTATGGCTACACCTTC	CASSHGQGSVGYGYTF
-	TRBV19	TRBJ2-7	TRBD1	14	TGTGCCAGTAGTATACCGGGACAGGGGTACGAGCAGTACTTC	CASSIPGQGYEQYF
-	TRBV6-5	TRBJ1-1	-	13	TGTGCCAGCAGGCAGACAGTGAACACTGAAGCTTTCTTT	CASRQTVNTEAFF
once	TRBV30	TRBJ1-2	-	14	TGTGCCTGGATGTGGGGGACACAGAACTATGGCTACACCTTC	CAWMWGTQNYGYTF
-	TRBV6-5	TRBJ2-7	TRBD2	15	TGTGCCAGCAGTTCGCAACGGGGGAGGGCCCACGAGCAGTACTTC	CASSSQRGRAHEQYF
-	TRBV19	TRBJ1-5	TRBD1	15	TGTGCCAGTAGTATAGGGGGACAGATCGGTCAGCCCCAGCATTTT	CASSIGGQIGQPQHF
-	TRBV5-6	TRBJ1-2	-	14	TGTGCCAGCAGCCCGCGTTGGACTGGCTATGGCTACACCTTC	CASSPRWTGYGYTF
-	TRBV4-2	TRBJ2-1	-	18	TGTGCCAGCAGCCAAGATCAGGGTGGAAGCAGCTCCTACAATGAGCAGTTCTTC	CASSQDQGGSSSYNEQFF
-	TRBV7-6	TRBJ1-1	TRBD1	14	TGTGCCTGCTTAAAAAACACAGGGGGCACTGAAGCTTTCTTT	CACLKNTGGTEAFF
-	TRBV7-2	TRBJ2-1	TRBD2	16	TGTGCCAGCAGCACATCTAGCGGGGACTCCTACAATGAGCAGTTCTTC	CASSTSSGDSYNEQFF
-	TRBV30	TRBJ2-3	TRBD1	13	TGTGCCTGGAACCTAGGGGGCGCAGATACGCAGTATTTT	CAWNLGGADTQYF
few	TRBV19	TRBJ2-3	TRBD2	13	TGTGCCAGTAGCCATCGGACTAGCGATACGCAGTATTTT	CASSHRTSDTQYF
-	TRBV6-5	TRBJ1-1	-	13	TGTGCCAGCAGTTACGGGAGGTCCGCTGAAGCTTTCTTT	CASSYGRSAEAFF
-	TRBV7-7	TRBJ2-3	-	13	TGTGCTAGCAGCTTGGCCAACACAGATACGCAGTATTTT	CASSLANTDTQYF
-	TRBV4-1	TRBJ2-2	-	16	TGCGCCAGCAGCCAAGACGCCAGTTTGGTCACCGGGGAGCTGTTTTTT	CASSQDASLVTGELFF
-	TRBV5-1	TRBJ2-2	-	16	TGCGCCAGCAGTTCCACAGGGTCTCGGAGCACCGGGGAGCTGTTTTTT	CASSSTGSRSTGELFF
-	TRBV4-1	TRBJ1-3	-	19	TGCGCCAGCAGCCATCGAGGACTCCGGAGCGGTTACTCTGGAAACACCATATATTTT	CASSHRGLRSGYSGNTIYF
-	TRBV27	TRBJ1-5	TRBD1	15	TGTGCCAGCAGACCCTCGGACAGGCCCCTGGGACCCCAGCATTTT	CASRPSDRPLGPQHF
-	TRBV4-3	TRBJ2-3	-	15	TGCGCCAGCAGCCAAACAGGTTCTAGCACAGATACGCAGTATTTT	CASSQTGSSTDTQYF
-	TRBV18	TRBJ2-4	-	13	TGTGCCAGCTCAATACCAGGTCGGAACATTCAGTACTTC	CASSIPGRNIQYF
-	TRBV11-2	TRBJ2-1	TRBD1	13	TGTGCCAGCAGGTCCGCGGGTAAAGGACAGGACTTCTTC	CASRSAGKGQDFF
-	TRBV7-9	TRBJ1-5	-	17	TGTGCCAGCAGCAAAGGGGTGACACAGGGTAACAATCAGCCCCAGCATTTT	CASSKGVTQGNNQPQHF
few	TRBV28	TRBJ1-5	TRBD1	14	TGTGCCAGCAGTTTAGGACAGGGAGATCAGCCCCAGCATTTT	CASSLGQGDQPQHF
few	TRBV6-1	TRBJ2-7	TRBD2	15	TGTGCCAGCAGTGGGGAGGGGAGCCTCCCCTACGAGCAGTACTTC	CASSGEGSLPYEQYF
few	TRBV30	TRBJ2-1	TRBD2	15	TGTGCCTGGAGTCCCCTAGCGGGAGTGGCCAATGAGCAGTTCTTC	CAWSPLAGVANEQFF
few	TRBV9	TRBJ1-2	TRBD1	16	TGTGCCAGCAGCGTAGATGGGACAGGGTTGCTTGGTGGCTACACCTTC	CASSVDGTGLLGGYTF
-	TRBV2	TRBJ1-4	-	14	TGTGCCAGCAGTGAAAGGGGTATCCGGGAAAAACTGTTTTTT	CASSERGIREKLFF